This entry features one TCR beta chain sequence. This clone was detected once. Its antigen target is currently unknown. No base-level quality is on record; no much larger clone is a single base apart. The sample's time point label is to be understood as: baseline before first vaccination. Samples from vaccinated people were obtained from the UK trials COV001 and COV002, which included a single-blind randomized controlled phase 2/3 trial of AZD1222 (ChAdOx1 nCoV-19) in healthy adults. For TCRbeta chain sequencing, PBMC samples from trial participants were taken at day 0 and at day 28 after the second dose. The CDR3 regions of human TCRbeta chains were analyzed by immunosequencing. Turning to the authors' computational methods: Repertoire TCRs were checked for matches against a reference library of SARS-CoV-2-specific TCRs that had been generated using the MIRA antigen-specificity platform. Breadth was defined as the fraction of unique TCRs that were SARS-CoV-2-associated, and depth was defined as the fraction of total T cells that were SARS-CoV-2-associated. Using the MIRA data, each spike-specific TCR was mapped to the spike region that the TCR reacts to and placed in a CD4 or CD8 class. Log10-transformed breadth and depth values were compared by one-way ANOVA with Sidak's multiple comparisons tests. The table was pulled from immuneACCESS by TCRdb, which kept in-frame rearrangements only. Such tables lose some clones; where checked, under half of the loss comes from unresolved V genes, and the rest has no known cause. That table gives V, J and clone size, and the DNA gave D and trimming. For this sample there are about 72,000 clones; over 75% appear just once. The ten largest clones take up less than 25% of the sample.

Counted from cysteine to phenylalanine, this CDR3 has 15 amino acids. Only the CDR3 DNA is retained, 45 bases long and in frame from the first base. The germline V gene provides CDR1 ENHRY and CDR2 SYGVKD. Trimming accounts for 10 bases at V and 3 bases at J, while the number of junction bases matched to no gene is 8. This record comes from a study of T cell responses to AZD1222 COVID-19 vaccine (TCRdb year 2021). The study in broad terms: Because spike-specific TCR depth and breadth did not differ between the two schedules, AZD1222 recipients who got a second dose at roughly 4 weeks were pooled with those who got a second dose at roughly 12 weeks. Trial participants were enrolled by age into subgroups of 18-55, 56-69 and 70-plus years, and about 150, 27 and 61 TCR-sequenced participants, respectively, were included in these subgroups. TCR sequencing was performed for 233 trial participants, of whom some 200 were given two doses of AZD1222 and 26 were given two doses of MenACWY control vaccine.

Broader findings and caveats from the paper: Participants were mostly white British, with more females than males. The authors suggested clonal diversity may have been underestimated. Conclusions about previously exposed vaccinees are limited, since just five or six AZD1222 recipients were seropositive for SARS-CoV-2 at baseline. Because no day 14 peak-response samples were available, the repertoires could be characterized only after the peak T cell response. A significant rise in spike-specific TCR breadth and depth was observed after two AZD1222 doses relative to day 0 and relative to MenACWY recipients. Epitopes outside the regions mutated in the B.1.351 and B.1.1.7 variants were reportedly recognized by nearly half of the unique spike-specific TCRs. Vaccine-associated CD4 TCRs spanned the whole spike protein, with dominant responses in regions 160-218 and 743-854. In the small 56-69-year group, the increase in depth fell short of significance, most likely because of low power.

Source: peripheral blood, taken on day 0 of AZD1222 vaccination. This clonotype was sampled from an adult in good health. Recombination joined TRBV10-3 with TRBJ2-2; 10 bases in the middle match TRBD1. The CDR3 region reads CATQTGGAYTGELFF. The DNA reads TGTGCCACCCAGACAGGGGGCGCCTACACCGGGGAGCTGTTTTTT.